Listed here are 24 T cell receptor beta chains from one sample, sequenced in a study of identical twins (dated by TCRdb to about 2016). The receptor library was made with 5' RACE. The sequencer listed for this sample is Illumina HiSeq 2000. Starting from the raw public reads, TCRdb applied fastp trimming at Q25, assembled clones with MiXCR and retained in-frame beta chains. Identical CDR3 protein sequences are pooled into one entry, listed with their most common genes and DNA. This sample lists 400,000 to 550,000 distinct CDR3 sequences; 20% to 25% were detected once. The ten most abundant clones make up about 3% of the sample. These sequences were also reported in another study, on T cells expressing NK-cell markers.

The material sequenced was CD4+ T cells sorted from blood. These receptors came from a woman under 30 in good health.

The chain employs TRBV12-3 or TRBV12-4 and TRBJ2-1; the match to TRBD2 covers 9 bases. The CDR3 is 15 amino acids. The junction had 8 bases not matched to a gene; V was cut back by 7 bases and J by 4 bases. The CDR3, as DNA: TGTGCCAGCACCGCGGGAGCGGGGGGTTACAATGAGCAGTTCTTC. This encodes CASTAGAGGYNEQFF.

This chain links TRBV5-4 with TRBJ2-1, with D possibly TRBD1 on 6 matching bases. The V and J ends lost 5 bases and 7 bases respectively, with 19 bases between them. The V gene's germline CDR1 is SGHNT and CDR2 YYREEE (reference sequence). This CDR3 contains 15 residues. For the CDR3, the DNA is TGTGCCAGCAGTCGAACAGGGTCCCGAGGGAATGAGCAGTTCTTC. Encoded protein: CASSRTGSRGNEQFF.

The genes are TRBV5-1 and TRBJ2-3, with D perhaps TRBD2 (7 bases). This CDR3 contains 15 residues. V gave up 4 bases and J gave up 3 bases, with 15 bases separating them. From germline, CDR1 is SGHRS and CDR2 YFSETQ. This CDR3 is CASSVGGRGTDTQYF. For the CDR3, the DNA is TGCGCCAGCAGCGTCGGGGGGCGCGGAACAGATACGCAGTATTTT.

The chain uses TRBV20-1 and TRBJ2-1, with 8 nucleotides matching TRBD2. CDR3 size: 15 residues. The junction had 10 bases not matched to a gene; V was cut back by 2 bases and J by 7 bases. Germline assignment: CDR1 DFQATT and CDR2 SNEGSKA (reference sequence). The CDR3 DNA reads TGCAGTGCTAGATTACCGGGACTAGGAATAAATGAGCAGTTCTTC. This gives the protein CSARLPGLGINEQFF.

This sequence joins TRBV4-2 and TRBJ2-7; 14 bases map to TRBD2. V was pared by 4 bases and J by 5 bases, with 10 bases of the junction left unmatched. The CDR3 extends over 17 amino acids. Germline-derived CDR1 and CDR2 are LGHNA and YNFKEQ. The CDR3 nucleotides read TGTGCCAGCAGCCGCCAGACGGGGACTAGCGGGGGTGACGAGCAGTACTTC. Amino acid sequence: CASSRQTGTSGGDEQYF.

V usage is TRBV12-3 or TRBV12-4 and J usage is TRBJ2-1; TRBD2 agrees at 8 bases. V dropped 6 bases and J dropped 7; count of bases not matched to a gene: 11. This CDR3 spans 15 amino acids. CDR3 nucleotides: TGTGCCAGCAGAAAATCCGGGACTAGTAGTAATGAGCAGTTCTTC. Translating gives CASRKSGTSSNEQFF.

The rearrangement uses TRBV7-3 and TRBJ2-7, with D perhaps TRBD1 (5 bases). Trimming shortened V by 4 bases and J by 6 bases, and 13 bases separated the two germline ends. This CDR3 spans 13 amino acids. Germline assignment: CDR1 SGHTA and CDR2 FQGTGA. The CDR3 bases are TGTGCCAGCAGCTCCCAGGGTGTGGGCGAGCAGTACTTC. This translates into CASSSQGVGEQYF.

This clonotype has a handful of counts. The V call is TRBV7-9, the J call TRBJ1-1; unclear D gene. The CDR3 spans 15 residues. Trimming took off 4 bases at V and 0 bases at J, with 12 bases between the two ends. Germline V gives CDR1 SEHNR, CDR2 FQNEAQ (reference sequence). DNA for the CDR3: TGTGCCAGCAGCTCCGGAAGGTCCATGAACACTGAAGCTTTCTTT. It yields the protein CASSSGRSMNTEAFF. The whole variable domain, filled in from reference TRBV7-9 and TRBJ1-1, reads DTGVSQNPRHKITKRGQNVTFRCDPISEHNRLYWYRQTLGQGPEFLTYFQNEAQLEKSRLLSDRFSAERPKGSFSTLEIQRTEQGDSAMYLCASSSGRSMNTEAFFGQGTRLTVV.

The rearrangement links TRBV5-1 to TRBJ2-2; 8 bases map to TRBD1. V lost 2 bases, J lost 4 bases, and 7 bases stayed unmatched. This CDR3 region has 16 residues. The germline V gene encodes CDR1 SGHRS and CDR2 YFSETQ. CDR3 residues: CASSFAGQGTTGELFF. In DNA, the CDR3 is TGCGCCAGCAGCTTCGCCGGACAGGGAACCACCGGGGAGCTGTTTTTT.

The V call is TRBV6-1, the J call TRBJ1-2; no clear D gene. This CDR3 region has 13 residues. CDR1 is MNHNS and CDR2 is SASEGT in the germline V gene. V lost 5 bases and J 8 bases, leaving 15 bases between the germline ends. The CDR3 sequence: CASSPPSLRGYTF. CDR3 coding DNA: TGTGCCAGCAGTCCACCATCCCTGCGAGGCTACACCTTC.

This clonotype was seen more than once but under ten times. This chain joins TRBV9 and TRBJ1-5, with 7 bases that match TRBD1. The CDR3 loop spans 15 amino acids. CDR1 and CDR2 (germline): SGDLS, YYNGEE. V was pared by 0 bases and J by 3 bases, with 3 bases of the junction left unmatched. The CDR3 region is CASSVEGGNNQPQHF. CDR3 in DNA: TGTGCCAGCAGCGTAGAAGGGGGCAACAATCAGCCCCAGCATTTT. The full variable domain, completed using reference TRBV9 and TRBJ1-5, is DSGVTQTPKHLITATGQRVTLRCSPRSGDLSVYWYQQSLDQGLQFLIQYYNGEERAKGNILERFSAQQFPDLHSELNLSSLELGDSALYFCASSVEGGNNQPQHFGDGTRLSIL.

In this sample, this clonotype turned up a few times. The chain is built from TRBV4-3 and TRBJ2-1; 9 bases fit TRBD2. CDR1 and CDR2 (germline): LGHNA, YSLEER. The length of the CDR3 is 15 residues. The V and J ends lost 4 bases and 9 bases, in that order; junction bases with no gene match: 10. The CDR3 sequence: CASSLTGTSRSEQFF. The CDR3, as DNA: TGCGCCAGCAGCCTGACCGGGACTAGCAGGAGTGAGCAGTTCTTC.

This clonotype was recorded a few times. V usage is TRBV2 and J usage is TRBJ2-5; possible D gene TRBD1, 5 bases. The germline gives CDR1 SNHLY, CDR2 FYNNEI. This CDR3 region has 14 residues. V was clipped by 5 bases and J by 1 base, with 11 bases between them. The CDR3 protein is CASSTLTGQETQYF. The CDR3, as DNA: TGTGCCAGCAGTACTCTAACAGGCCAAGAGACCCAGTACTTC.

This chain links TRBV6-2 or TRBV6-3 with TRBJ2-1; 13 nucleotides agree with TRBD2. J was trimmed by 7 bases and V by 6 bases; bases with no gene match: 3. The germline gives CDR1 MNHEY, CDR2 SVGEGT. The CDR3 consists of 14 residues. DNA of the CDR3: TGTGCCAGCAGACTAGCGGGGGGGCTTAATGAGCAGTTCTTC. This encodes CASRLAGGLNEQFF.

This clonotype was observed at least ten times. The chain links TRBV5-5 to TRBJ2-5; 8 bases map to TRBD2. The germline V gene encodes CDR1 SGHKS and CDR2 YYEKEE (reference sequence). The CDR3 loop spans 16 amino acids. V gave up 1 base and J gave up 7 bases; unmatched junction bases: 12. The CDR3 sequence: CASSLFREGRVRTQYF. As DNA, the CDR3 is TGTGCCAGCAGCTTGTTCCGGGAGGGTCGGGTTCGGACCCAGTACTTC.

The chain employs TRBV30 and TRBJ1-1, with D possibly being TRBD1 (6 bases). Germline-derived CDR1 and CDR2 are GTSNPN and SVGIG (reference sequence). The CDR3 is made up of 12 amino acids. Trimming took 5 bases from V and 0 from J, leaving 7 bases between them. The CDR3 loop is CAWQGLNTEAFF. CDR3 DNA: TGTGCCTGGCAGGGGTTGAACACTGAAGCTTTCTTT.

This clonotype has only a few counts. The chain uses TRBV6-5 and TRBJ1-5; D possibly corresponds to TRBD1 (5 bases). The CDR3 is 15 residues long. V lost 0 bases and J 3 bases, leaving 9 bases between the germline ends. Germline lookup yields CDR1 MNHEY and CDR2 SVGAGI. CDR3 nucleotide sequence: TGTGCCAGCAGTTACTCAGGACAAAACAATCAGCCCCAGCATTTT. It yields the protein CASSYSGQNNQPQHF.

This clonotype was picked up a small number of times. The rearrangement links TRBV6-2 or TRBV6-3 to TRBJ2-4, with TRBD2 identical over 7 bases. The CDR3 runs to 17 residues. Losses at the gene ends were 7 bases for V and 0 bases for J; bases not matched to a gene: 12. Germline V gene lookup returns CDR1 MNHEY and CDR2 SVGEGT. Here the CDR3 DNA reads TGTGCCAGCAAAGATCTAGCGGACCCCATAGCCAAAAACATTCAGTACTTC. Encoded protein: CASKDLADPIAKNIQYF.

V and J are TRBV6-2 or TRBV6-3 and TRBJ2-1, with 14 bases matching TRBD2. The CDR3 sequence is 14 residues long. CDR1 and CDR2 from the germline V gene are MNHEY and SVGEGT. The V gene end was trimmed by 6 bases and the J gene end by 16 bases; junction bases not matched to a gene: 11. The CDR3 DNA is TGTGCCAGCAGATTCGGGACTAGCGGGGGTTCCCCTTTCTTC. Translated, it gives CASRFGTSGGSPFF.

This clonotype was recorded many times. The CDR3 here is CASSQAGTSYGYTF. The CDR3 region has the DNA TGTGCCAGCAGCCAAGCCGGGACAAGCTATGGCTACACCTTC. The chain combines TRBV14 with TRBJ1-2, with TRBD1 as a possible D gene (6 bases). CDR3 length equals 14 residues. CDR1 is SGHDN, CDR2 FVKESK, per germline. The V and J ends lost 1 base and 4 bases respectively, with 10 bases between them.

This clonotype was observed at least ten times. V and J are TRBV5-1 and TRBJ1-4, with D maybe TRBD1 (6 bases). The germline V gene has CDR1 SGHRS and CDR2 YFSETQ. The CDR3 spans 14 residues. Trimming left V 4 bases short and J 4 bases short, with 11 bases between. For the CDR3, the DNA is TGCGCCAGCAGCCAGGACAGTCGTAATGAAAAACTGTTTTTT. This encodes CASSQDSRNEKLFF.

The V call is TRBV6-1, the J call TRBJ1-5; D not resolved. The V and J ends lost 7 bases and 0 bases respectively, with 10 bases between them. Germline CDR1 MNHNS, CDR2 SASEGT. This CDR3 is 14 amino acids long. This CDR3 is CASNIDYSNQPQHF. The CDR3 DNA follows: TGTGCCAGCAACATCGACTATAGCAATCAGCCCCAGCATTTT.

This chain joins TRBV15 and TRBJ2-2; 9 nucleotides line up with TRBD2. CDR3 length: 19 amino acids. The germline V gene has CDR1 LNHNV and CDR2 YYDKDF (reference sequence). The V and J ends lost 0 bases and 3 bases, in that order; junction bases with no gene match: 11. CDR3: CATSREGGLATSYTGELFF. The CDR3 DNA reads as TGTGCCACCAGCAGAGAGGGCGGACTAGCGACTTCCTACACCGGGGAGCTGTTTTTT.

The chain uses TRBV12-3 or TRBV12-4 and TRBJ1-5; D is possibly TRBD1 (5 bases). This CDR3 is 13 amino acids long. Trimming removed 6 bases at V and 6 bases at J, with 12 bases between. In nucleotides, the CDR3 is TGTGCCAGCAGAGATTCGGGGGTTCAGCCCCAGCATTTT. It is translated as CASRDSGVQPQHF.